Below, 12 T cell receptor beta chains from the same sample are listed, as sequenced in a study of cytomegalovirus exposure and HLA in healthy donors (dated by TCRdb to between 2016 and 2019). Libraries were prepared through the immunoSEQ multiplex PCR assay. A mixture of 60 forward primers for TCR Vbeta segments and 13 reverse primers for TCR Jbeta segments was used in the multiplex PCR. Held by TCRdb, this immuneACCESS table contains in-frame sequences only and omits some clones. Under half of the omission traces to an unresolved V gene where checked; the cause of the rest is unknown. This sample comprises 270,000 or so clones, 80% to 90% of them detected only once. Almost 4% of the sample is in the top ten clones. Sequencing input: PBMCs. The receptor set was obtained from a man in his forties or fifties in good health and CMV-seropositive.

This sequence joins TRBV9 and TRBJ2-1; 9 nucleotides align to TRBD1. The J segment lost 4 bases and the V segment lost 0 bases, leaving 2 bases of the junction unmatched. The germline gives CDR1 SGDLS, CDR2 YYNGEE. This CDR3 has 15 amino acids. The chain's CDR3 is CASSVAGTGYNEQFF. The CDR3 DNA sequence: TGTGCCAGCAGCGTAGCCGGGACAGGGTACAATGAGCAGTTCTTC.

This rearrangement joins TRBV2 to TRBJ1-2; possible D gene TRBD1, 5 bases. CDR3 length equals 13 residues. Germline CDR1 reads SNHLY; CDR2 reads FYNNEI. V lost 4 bases and J 5 bases, leaving 11 bases between the germline ends. Here the CDR3 DNA reads TGTGCCAGCAGTGTGGGGCAGAGATATGGCTACACCTTC. Its translation is CASSVGQRYGYTF.

V is TRBV2 and J is TRBJ2-7, with TRBD1 as a possible D gene (6 bases). CDR3 length: 16 amino acids. Germline values: CDR1 SNHLY, CDR2 FYNNEI. The germline V and J ends were trimmed by 1 base and 0 bases, with 13 bases remaining between them. CDR3 protein: CASSEGVRGSSYEQYF. The CDR3 region has the DNA TGTGCCAGCAGTGAAGGGGTTAGGGGGAGCTCCTACGAGCAGTACTTC.

This chain links TRBV5-1 with TRBJ2-3; TRBD2 matches 7 bases. Trimming cost V 0 bases and J 2 bases; bases outside gene matches: 15. The germline gives CDR1 SGHRS, CDR2 YFSETQ. This CDR3 is built from 19 residues. CDR3 DNA sequence: TGCGCCAGCAGCTTGGAAGGGGCTAGCGGCACTCTCCCCACAGATACGCAGTATTTT. This encodes CASSLEGASGTLPTDTQYF.

The rearrangement links TRBV9 to TRBJ2-2, with 10 bases identical to TRBD2. The V gene's germline CDR1 is SGDLS and CDR2 YYNGEE. The trim removed 0 bases at V and 5 bases at J, leaving 4 bases unmatched. The CDR3 totals 16 residues. The CDR3 here is CASSVASSGSTGELFF. CDR3 nucleotides: TGTGCCAGCAGCGTAGCGTCTAGCGGGAGTACCGGGGAGCTGTTTTTT.

V is TRBV19 and J is TRBJ2-5, with 10 nucleotides matching TRBD1. CDR3 length: 16 amino acids. Germline CDR1 reads LNHDA; CDR2 reads SQIVND (reference sequence). After removal of 5 bases from V and 3 bases from J, the junction contained 9 bases not matched to a gene. CDR3 protein: CASSGHRDRGEETQYF. In nucleotides, the CDR3 is TGTGCCAGTAGTGGACACCGGGACAGGGGCGAAGAGACCCAGTACTTC.

This sequence joins TRBV7-9 and TRBJ1-4; the match to TRBD1 covers 8 bases. The germline V gene has CDR1 SEHNR and CDR2 FQNEAQ (reference sequence). The CDR3 has 17 residues. J was trimmed by 0 bases and V by 4 bases; bases with no gene match: 7. The CDR3 sequence is CASSSTGEPATNEKLFF. Written as DNA, the CDR3 is TGTGCCAGCAGCTCGACAGGGGAGCCAGCAACTAATGAAAAACTGTTTTTT. Combining the CDR3 with reference TRBV7-9 and TRBJ1-4 gives the whole variable domain DTGVSQNPRHKITKRGQNVTFRCDPISEHNRLYWYRQTLGQGPEFLTYFQNEAQLEKSRLLSDRFSAERPKGSFSTLEIQRTEQGDSAMYLCASSSTGEPATNEKLFFGSGTQLSVL.

The gene calls are TRBV4-2 and TRBJ2-3; 9 positions match TRBD1. The ends lost 2 bases at V and 1 base at J; junction bases unmatched: 7. Germline V gene sequence: CDR1 LGHNA, CDR2 YNFKEQ. The CDR3 spans 17 residues. CDR3 sequence reads: CASSQSRTGVGTDTQYF. In nucleotides, the CDR3 is TGTGCCAGCAGCCAAAGCAGGACAGGGGTCGGCACAGATACGCAGTATTTT.

This clone was observed once. The chain links TRBV7-6 to TRBJ2-3, with 8 bases identical to TRBD2. V lost 2 bases to trimming and J lost 4 bases; unmatched junction nucleotides: 11. The CDR3 totals 17 residues. In germline, CDR1 is SGHVS, CDR2 FNYEAQ. CDR3: CASSLTGGLAYPDTQYF. The DNA for the CDR3 is TGTGCCAGCAGCTTAACAGGAGGACTAGCTTACCCAGATACGCAGTATTTT.

The chain employs TRBV7-2 and TRBJ2-1; 11 nucleotides align to TRBD2. V shed 4 bases and J 5 bases; nucleotides not matched to a gene: 4. This CDR3 has 15 residues. Germline CDR1 and CDR2: SGHTA and FQGNSA. DNA for the CDR3: TGTGCCAGCAGCTCCATGGGACTAGCGGACAATGAGCAGTTCTTC. Translated: CASSSMGLADNEQFF.

This rearrangement joins TRBV5-1 to TRBJ1-1; 10 bases align to TRBD1. V lost 1 base, J lost 1 base, and 10 bases stayed unmatched. The length of the CDR3 is 18 residues. Germline CDR1 reads SGHRS; CDR2 reads YFSETQ. CDR3 sequence reads: CASSLLGQGRLPNTEAFF. The CDR3 nucleotides read TGCGCCAGCAGCTTGCTGGGACAGGGGAGGTTGCCGAACACTGAAGCTTTCTTT.

The count of this clone is one. This sequence joins TRBV9 and TRBJ2-5; 7 bases are shared with TRBD2. V gave up 0 bases and J gave up 1 base; unmatched junction bases: 6. The CDR3 sequence is 16 residues long. Germline V CDR1 and CDR2: SGDLS, YYNGEE. CDR3 bases: TGTGCCAGCAGCGTAGGGAGGGAGGGCCTCCAAGAGACCCAGTACTTC. Translated: CASSVGREGLQETQYF.